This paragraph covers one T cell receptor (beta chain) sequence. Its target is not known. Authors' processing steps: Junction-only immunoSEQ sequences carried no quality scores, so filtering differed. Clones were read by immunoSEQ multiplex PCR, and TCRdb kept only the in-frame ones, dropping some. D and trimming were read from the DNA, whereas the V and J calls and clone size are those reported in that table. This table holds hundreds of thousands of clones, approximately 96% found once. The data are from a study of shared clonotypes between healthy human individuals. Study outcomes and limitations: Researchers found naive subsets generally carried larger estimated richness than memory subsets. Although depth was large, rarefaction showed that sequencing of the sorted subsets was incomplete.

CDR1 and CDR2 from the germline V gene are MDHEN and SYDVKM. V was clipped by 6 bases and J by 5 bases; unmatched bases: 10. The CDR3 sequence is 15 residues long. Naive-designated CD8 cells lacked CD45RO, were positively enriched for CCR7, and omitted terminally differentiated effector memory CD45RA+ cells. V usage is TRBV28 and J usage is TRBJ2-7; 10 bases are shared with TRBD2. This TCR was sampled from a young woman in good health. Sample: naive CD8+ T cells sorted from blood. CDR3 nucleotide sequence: TGTGCCAGCAGACTAATAGCGGGAGGCTTCCACGAGCAGTACTTC. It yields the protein CASRLIAGGFHEQYF.